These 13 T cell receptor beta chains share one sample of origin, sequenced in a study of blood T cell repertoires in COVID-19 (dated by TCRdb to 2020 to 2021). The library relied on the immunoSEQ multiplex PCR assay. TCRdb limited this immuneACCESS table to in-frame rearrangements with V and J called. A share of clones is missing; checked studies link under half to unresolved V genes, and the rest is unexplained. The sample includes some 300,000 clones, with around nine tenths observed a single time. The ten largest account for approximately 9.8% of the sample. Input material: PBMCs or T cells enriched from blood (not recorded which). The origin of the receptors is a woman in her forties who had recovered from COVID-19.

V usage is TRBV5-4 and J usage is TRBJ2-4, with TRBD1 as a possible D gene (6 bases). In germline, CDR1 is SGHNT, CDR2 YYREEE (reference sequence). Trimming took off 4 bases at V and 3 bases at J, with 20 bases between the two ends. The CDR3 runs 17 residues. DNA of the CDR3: TGTGCCAGCAGCCAACAGGGCCCGAGGAGTGGCAAAAACATTCAGTACTTC. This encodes CASSQQGPRSGKNIQYF.

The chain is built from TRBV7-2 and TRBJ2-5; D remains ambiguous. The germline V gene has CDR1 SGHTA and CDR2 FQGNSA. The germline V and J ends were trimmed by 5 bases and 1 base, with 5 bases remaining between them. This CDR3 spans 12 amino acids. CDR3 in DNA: TGTGCCAGCAGCCGACTCCAAGAGACCCAGTACTTC. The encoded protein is CASSRLQETQYF.

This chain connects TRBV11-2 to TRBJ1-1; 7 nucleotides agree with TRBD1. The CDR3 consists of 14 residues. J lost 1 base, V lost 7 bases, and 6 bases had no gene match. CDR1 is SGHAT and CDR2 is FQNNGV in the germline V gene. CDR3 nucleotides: TGTGCCAGCAACCGAGGGGACAGGAACACTGAAGCTTTCTTT. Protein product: CASNRGDRNTEAFF.

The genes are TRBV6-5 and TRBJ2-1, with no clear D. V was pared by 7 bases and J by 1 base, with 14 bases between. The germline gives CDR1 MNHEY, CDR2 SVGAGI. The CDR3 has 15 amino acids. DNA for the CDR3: TGTGCCAGCACCCGGAATGGGCTTTCCTACAATGAGCAGTTCTTC. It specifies CASTRNGLSYNEQFF.

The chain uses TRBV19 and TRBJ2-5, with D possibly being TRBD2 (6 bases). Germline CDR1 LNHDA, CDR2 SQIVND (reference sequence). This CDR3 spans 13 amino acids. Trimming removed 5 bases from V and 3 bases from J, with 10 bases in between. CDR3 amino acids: CASSAGLEETQYF. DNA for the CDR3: TGTGCCAGTAGTGCGGGACTCGAAGAGACCCAGTACTTC.

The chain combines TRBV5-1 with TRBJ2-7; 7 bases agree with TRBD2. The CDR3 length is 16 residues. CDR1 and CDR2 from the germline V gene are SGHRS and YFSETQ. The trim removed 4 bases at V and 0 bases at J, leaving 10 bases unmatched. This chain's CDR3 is CASSRGEGISSYEQYF. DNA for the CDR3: TGCGCCAGCAGCCGCGGGGAGGGTATCAGCTCCTACGAGCAGTACTTC. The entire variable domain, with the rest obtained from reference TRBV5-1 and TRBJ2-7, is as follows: KAGVTQTPRYLIKTRGQQVTLSCSPISGHRSVSWYQQTPGQGLQFLFEYFSETQRNKGNFPGRFSGRQFSNSRSEMNVSTLELGDSALYLCASSRGEGISSYEQYFGPGTRLTVT.

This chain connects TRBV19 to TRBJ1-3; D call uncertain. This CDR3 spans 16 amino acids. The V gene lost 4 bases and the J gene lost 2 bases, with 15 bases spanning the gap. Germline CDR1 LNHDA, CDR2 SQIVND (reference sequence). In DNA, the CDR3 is TGTGCCAGTAGTACCCTTAGCCTCATGGCTGGAAACACCATATATTTT. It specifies CASSTLSLMAGNTIYF.

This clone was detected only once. CDR3 loop: CASSPIGTYSNQPQHF. The CDR3 bases are TGTGCCAGCAGTCCGATAGGGACTTATAGCAATCAGCCCCAGCATTTT. V gene TRBV28 combines with J gene TRBJ1-5; tentative D call: TRBD1 (5 bases). The CDR3 loop spans 16 amino acids. Germline CDR1 is MDHEN and CDR2 is SYDVKM. V lost 5 bases, J lost 0 bases, and 14 bases lay in between.

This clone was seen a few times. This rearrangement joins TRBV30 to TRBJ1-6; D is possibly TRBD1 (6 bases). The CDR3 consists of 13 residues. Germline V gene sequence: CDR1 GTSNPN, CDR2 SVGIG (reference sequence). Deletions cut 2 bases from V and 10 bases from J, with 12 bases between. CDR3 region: CAWSTQGGSPLHF. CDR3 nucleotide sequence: TGTGCCTGGAGTACACAGGGAGGGTCACCCCTCCACTTT.

CDR3 amino acids: CASSYLRGELFF. CDR3 coding DNA: TGTGCCAGCAGCTATCTTCGTGGGGAGCTGTTTTTT. This chain uses TRBV12-3 or TRBV12-4 with TRBJ2-2; D gene ambiguous. The CDR3 spans 12 residues. The germline V and J ends were trimmed by 6 bases and 8 bases, with 10 bases remaining between them.

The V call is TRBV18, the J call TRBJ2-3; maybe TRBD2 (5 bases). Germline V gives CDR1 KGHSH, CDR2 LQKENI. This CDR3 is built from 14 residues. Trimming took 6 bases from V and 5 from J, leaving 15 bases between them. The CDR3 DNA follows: TGTGCCAGCTCCCCCCTGGGAACTAGAGATACGCAGTATTTT. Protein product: CASSPLGTRDTQYF.

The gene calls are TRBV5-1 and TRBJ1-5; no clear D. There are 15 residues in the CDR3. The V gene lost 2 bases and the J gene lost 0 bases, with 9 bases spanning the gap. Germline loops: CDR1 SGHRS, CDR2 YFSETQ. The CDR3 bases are TGCGCCAGCAGCTTCCCCGGGAGTAGCAATCAGCCCCAGCATTTT. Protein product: CASSFPGSSNQPQHF.

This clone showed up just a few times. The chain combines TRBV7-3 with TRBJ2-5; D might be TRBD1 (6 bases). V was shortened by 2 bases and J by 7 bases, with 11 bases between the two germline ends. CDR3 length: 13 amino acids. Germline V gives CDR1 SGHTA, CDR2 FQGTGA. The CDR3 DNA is TGTGCCAGCAGCTTACAGGGGTTGGGGACCCAGTACTTC. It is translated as CASSLQGLGTQYF.